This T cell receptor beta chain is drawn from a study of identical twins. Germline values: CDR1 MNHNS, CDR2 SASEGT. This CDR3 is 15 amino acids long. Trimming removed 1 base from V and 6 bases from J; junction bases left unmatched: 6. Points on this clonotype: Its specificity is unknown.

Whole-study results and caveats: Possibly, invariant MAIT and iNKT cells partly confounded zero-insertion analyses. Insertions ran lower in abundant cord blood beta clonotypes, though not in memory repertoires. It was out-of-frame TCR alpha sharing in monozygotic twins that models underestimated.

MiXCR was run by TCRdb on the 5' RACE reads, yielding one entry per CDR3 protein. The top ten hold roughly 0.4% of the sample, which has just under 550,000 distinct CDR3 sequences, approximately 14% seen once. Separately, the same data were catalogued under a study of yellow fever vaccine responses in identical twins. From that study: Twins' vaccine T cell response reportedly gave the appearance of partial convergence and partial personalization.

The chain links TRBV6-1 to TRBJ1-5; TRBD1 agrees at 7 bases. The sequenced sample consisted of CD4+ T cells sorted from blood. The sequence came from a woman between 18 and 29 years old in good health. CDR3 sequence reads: CASSEGGAGGQPQHF. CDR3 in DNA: TGTGCCAGCAGTGAAGGGGGGGCAGGGGGTCAGCCCCAGCATTTT.